Sequencing of this T cell receptor (beta chain) was carried out in a study of T cell changes during pregnancy in multiple sclerosis. V lost 8 bases and J 3 bases, leaving 8 bases between the germline ends. The germline V gene encodes CDR1 MDHEN and CDR2 SYDVKM. CDR3 length equals 11 residues. Some clones are missing from TCRdb's copy, which holds only in-frame ones; the method was immunoSEQ multiplex PCR. This table has around 51,000 clones, 93% appearing once. The chain employs TRBV28 and TRBJ2-7; D gene ambiguous. This TCR derives from a female donor with multiple sclerosis, enrolled in a pregnancy study. Sequencing was performed on peripheral blood, taken in the second trimester of pregnancy. Written as DNA, the CDR3 is TGTGCCAGCCTAGAGGACTACGAGCAGTACTTC. Its translation: CASLEDYEQYF.